A single sample gave rise to the 19 T cell receptor beta chains below, sequenced in a study of blood T cell repertoires in COVID-19. Only in-frame clones appear in the TCRdb table, and some are missing; sequencing was by immunoSEQ multiplex PCR. The sample has tens of thousands of clones, about 90% seen once. The source material was peripheral blood. Source of these receptors: a man aged 35-49 years with COVID-19, enrolled during active disease.

The chain is built from TRBV6-5 and TRBJ2-3; 11 bases align to TRBD1. Germline CDR1 MNHEY, CDR2 SVGAGI. The CDR3 extends over 15 amino acids. V dropped 7 bases and J dropped 3; count of bases not matched to a gene: 6. CDR3 bases: TGTGCCAGCACTCAGGACAGGGGGCGGACAGATACGCAGTATTTT. It is translated as CASTQDRGRTDTQYF.

This sequence joins TRBV5-4 and TRBJ2-7; D might be TRBD2 (6 bases). Germline V gene data show CDR1 as SGHNT and CDR2 as YYREEE (reference sequence). The CDR3 consists of 15 residues. Trimming removed 4 bases at V and 4 bases at J, with 18 bases between. CDR3: CASSTGTPGGYEQYF. The CDR3 DNA sequence: TGTGCCAGCAGCACCGGGACTCCGGGCGGGTACGAGCAGTACTTC.

The rearrangement joins TRBV19 to TRBJ2-2; TRBD1 aligns across 9 bases. Germline assignment: CDR1 LNHDA and CDR2 SQIVND (reference sequence). V lost 6 bases and J lost 6; bases outside the gene matches: 2. The CDR3 runs to 13 residues. This chain's CDR3 is CASRQGAAGELFF. The CDR3 nucleotides are TGTGCCAGTAGACAGGGGGCTGCCGGGGAGCTGTTTTTT.

The chain combines TRBV3-1 (or the pseudogene TRBV3-2) with TRBJ2-1; D possibly corresponds to TRBD2 (5 bases). CDR1 LGHDT and CDR2 YNNKEL come from the germline V gene (reference sequence). The germline V and J ends were trimmed by 4 bases and 6 bases, with 10 bases remaining between them. The CDR3 is 13 amino acids. CDR3 nucleotide sequence: TGTGCCAGCAGCCCCCGGGAAGGCAATGAGCAGTTCTTC. Protein product: CASSPREGNEQFF.

Here the CDR3 reads CASTETAISYEQYF. As DNA, the CDR3 is TGTGCCAGCACCGAGACAGCTATATCCTACGAGCAGTACTTC. This chain uses TRBV9 with TRBJ2-7; possible D gene TRBD1, 5 bases. This CDR3 comprises 14 residues. The V gene lost 6 bases and the J gene lost 1 base, with 14 bases spanning the gap. The germline V gene has CDR1 SGDLS and CDR2 YYNGEE.

The chain couples TRBV21-1 to TRBJ2-4; the table's D call, TRBD2, has no DNA check behind it. TRBV21-1 is designated a pseudogene. This CDR3 contains 17 residues. CDR3: CASSSSSPGLAKNIQYF. For the CDR3, the DNA is TGTGCCAGCAGCAGTTCCAGCCCCGGACTGGCCAAAAACATTCAGTACTTC.

The V call is TRBV6-1, the J call TRBJ2-3; 15 bases are a match to TRBD2. Trimming cost V 7 bases and J 6 bases; bases outside gene matches: 2. The CDR3 has 14 amino acids. The germline CDR1 and CDR2 sequences are MNHNS and SASEGT. For the CDR3, the DNA is TGTGCCAGCACGGGGACTAGCGGGGGGGATACGCAGTATTTT. Protein: CASTGTSGGDTQYF.

The V and J genes are TRBV5-6 and TRBJ2-7; 10 bases are shared with TRBD2. Germline assignment: CDR1 SGHDT and CDR2 YYEEEE. This CDR3 comprises 15 residues. Unmatched junction bases numbered 7, after V lost 2 bases and J lost 5 bases. The CDR3 protein is CASSFLLAGNDEQYF. CDR3 coding DNA: TGTGCCAGCAGCTTTTTACTAGCGGGGAACGACGAGCAGTACTTC.

The chain uses TRBV6-5 and TRBJ1-2, with D unclear. This CDR3 region has 13 residues. Per the germline V gene, CDR1 is MNHEY and CDR2 is SVGAGI. The V end lost 11 bases, the J end lost 1 base, and 14 bases lay between the germline ends. This CDR3 reads CASRHGDNYGYTF. CDR3 bases: TGTGCCTCTCGTCACGGGGATAACTATGGCTACACCTTC.

This chain joins TRBV5-1 and TRBJ2-5, with no clear D. The CDR3 consists of 13 residues. Germline values: CDR1 SGHRS, CDR2 YFSETQ. Trimming removed 3 bases at V and 1 base at J, with 7 bases between. The CDR3 is CASSWAAQETQYF. For the CDR3, the DNA is TGCGCCAGCAGCTGGGCAGCCCAAGAGACCCAGTACTTC.

This chain uses TRBV11-2 with TRBJ1-2; D is unclear. Trimming removed 10 bases from V and 7 bases from J, with 13 bases in between. Germline-derived CDR1 and CDR2 are SGHAT and FQNNGV. CDR3 length: 11 amino acids. The CDR3: CATGGSFGYTF. CDR3 coding DNA: TGTGCCACCGGCGGGTCCTTTGGCTACACCTTC.

The rearrangement joins TRBV20-1 to TRBJ2-7; maybe TRBD2 (5 bases). V lost 1 base and J 6 bases, leaving 7 bases between the germline ends. CDR1 and CDR2 from the germline V gene are DFQATT and SNEGSKA (reference sequence). The CDR3 covers 11 residues. The DNA of the CDR3 is TGCAGTGCTAGAGGGAGGACCGAGCAGTACTTC. Translated: CSARGRTEQYF.

This chain joins TRBV4-2 and TRBJ1-3; no firm D call. Germline V lookup: CDR1 LGHNA, CDR2 YNFKEQ. The CDR3 extends over 16 amino acids. Trimming stripped 1 base from V and 3 bases from J, with 13 bases between. The CDR3 nucleotides read TGTGCCAGCAGCCAAGTCAATGCCGCAGGTGGAAACACCATATATTTT. Encoded protein: CASSQVNAAGGNTIYF.

The V call is TRBV28, the J call TRBJ1-2; TRBD1 might be the D (6 bases). Trimming left V 8 bases short and J 4 bases short, with 14 bases between. The CDR3 is 13 residues long. Germline V gene data show CDR1 as MDHEN and CDR2 as SYDVKM. The CDR3 nucleotides are TGTGCCAGCCGGGGGGGCCTACTCTATGGCTACACCTTC. As protein: CASRGGLLYGYTF.

The CDR3 sequence is CAIRGQEVLYF. The CDR3 nucleotides are TGTGCCATCAGGGGACAGGAGGTGCTGTACTTC. The J gene is TRBJ2-7, the V gene TRBV10-3, with 8 bases that match TRBD1. Germline lookup yields CDR1 ENHRY and CDR2 SYGVKD. Trimming removed 6 bases from V and 12 bases from J; junction bases left unmatched: 7. The CDR3 is made up of 11 amino acids.

This chain connects TRBV21-1 to TRBJ2-3; the table's D call, TRBD2, was not checked against the DNA. TRBV21-1 is a listed pseudogene. The CDR3 runs to 22 residues. CDR3 protein: CASSRSPFLAENGEISTDTQYF. The DNA of the CDR3 is TGTGCCAGCAGCCGTAGCCCCTTCTTAGCGGAAAACGGGGAGATAAGCACAGATACGCAGTATTTT.

The chain combines TRBV7-9 with TRBJ2-2; 7 nucleotides match TRBD1. Trimming took 5 bases from V and 7 from J; bases not matched to a gene: 10. This CDR3 spans 15 amino acids. Germline lookup yields CDR1 SEHNR and CDR2 FQNEAQ (reference sequence). In nucleotides, the CDR3 is TGTGCCAGCAGCCTACGACAGGGTCAAGGCGGGGAGCTGTTTTTT. It is translated as CASSLRQGQGGELFF.

V and J are TRBV3-1 (or the pseudogene TRBV3-2) and TRBJ1-1; 11 bases align to TRBD1. CDR1 is LGHDT, CDR2 YNNKEL, per germline (reference sequence). Trimming took 4 bases from V and 2 from J; bases not matched to a gene: 3. The CDR3 totals 15 residues. This CDR3 is CASSPGTGGNTEAFF. The CDR3 nucleotides are TGTGCCAGCAGCCCCGGGACAGGGGGAAACACTGAAGCTTTCTTT.

The J gene is TRBJ2-7, the V gene TRBV28; the D is unclear. In germline, CDR1 is MDHEN, CDR2 SYDVKM. The V end lost 5 bases, the J end lost 4 bases, and 6 bases lay between the germline ends. The CDR3 has 11 amino acids. The CDR3 sequence is CASSTWYEQYF. The DNA for the CDR3 is TGTGCCAGCAGTACTTGGTACGAGCAGTACTTC.